The 12 T cell receptor beta chains reported below all come from one sample, sequenced in a study of blood T cell repertoires in COVID-19. This table comes from immunoSEQ multiplex PCR, and its TCRdb copy is limited to in-frame clones, with some not included. The profile shows tens of thousands of clones, roughly 89% of them singletons. What was sequenced was peripheral blood. These receptors all stem from a woman aged 80 or over with acute or convalescent COVID-19.

The chain is built from TRBV5-1 and TRBJ1-6, with 8 positions matching TRBD1. The trim removed 2 bases at V and 5 bases at J, leaving 3 bases unmatched. CDR1 is SGHRS, CDR2 YFSETQ, per germline. The CDR3 loop spans 15 amino acids. The CDR3 spells CASSLQGVDNSPLHF. DNA of the CDR3: TGCGCCAGCAGCTTACAGGGGGTGGATAATTCACCCCTCCACTTT.

The chain joins TRBV19 to TRBJ2-7; the match to TRBD1 covers 12 bases. CDR3 length equals 15 residues. Trimming cost V 8 bases and J 4 bases; bases outside gene matches: 9. CDR1 LNHDA and CDR2 SQIVND come from the germline V gene (reference sequence). CDR3 protein: CASRDRGRYSYEQYF. The CDR3 nucleotides are TGTGCCAGTCGGGACAGGGGGCGGTATTCTTACGAGCAGTACTTC. The full variable domain, in which reference TRBV19 and TRBJ2-7 provide the parts outside the CDR3, is DGGITQSPKYLFRKEGQNVTLSCEQNLNHDAMYWYRQDPGQGLRLIYYSQIVNDFQKGDIAEGYSVSREKKESFPLTVTSAQKNPTAFYLCASRDRGRYSYEQYFGPGTRLTVT.

The chain carries TRBV18 and TRBJ1-1; D remains ambiguous. CDR1 KGHSH and CDR2 LQKENI come from the germline V gene. The CDR3 is 15 residues long. The ends were cut back, 6 bases at V and 4 bases at J, with 18 bases in the middle. CDR3 residues: CASSPGRAQPTEAFF. CDR3 coding DNA: TGTGCCAGCTCCCCCGGGAGGGCCCAGCCCACTGAAGCTTTCTTT. Drawing the rest from reference TRBV18 and TRBJ1-1, the complete variable domain is NAGVMQNPRHLVRRRGQEARLRCSPMKGHSHVYWYRQLPEEGLKFMVYLQKENIIDESGMPKERFSAEFPKEGPSILRIQQVVRGDSAAYFCASSPGRAQPTEAFFGQGTRLTVV.

The chain uses TRBV24-1 and TRBJ2-2, with D perhaps matching TRBD2 (5 bases). Germline V gives CDR1 KGHDR, CDR2 SFDVKD. V dropped 3 bases and J dropped 3 bases, with 13 bases sitting between them. This CDR3 is 16 amino acids long. The DNA for the CDR3 is TGTGCCACCAGTGATAGGACCCGAGGGCACACCGGGGAGCTGTTTTTT. It translates to CATSDRTRGHTGELFF.

This chain joins TRBV4-2 and TRBJ2-1; possibly TRBD2 for D (6 bases). V dropped 1 base and J dropped 2 bases, with 9 bases sitting between them. The germline V gene has CDR1 LGHNA and CDR2 YNFKEQ. The CDR3 consists of 15 residues. As DNA, the CDR3 is TGTGCCAGCAGCCAAGCGGGAGTCACCTACAATGAGCAGTTCTTC. It translates to CASSQAGVTYNEQFF.

The count of this clone is one. J is TRBJ2-1 and V is TRBV14; 11 bases fit TRBD2. The CDR3 has 13 amino acids. Germline V gene lookup returns CDR1 SGHDN and CDR2 FVKESK. V gave up 4 bases and J gave up 16 bases; unmatched junction bases: 9. The CDR3 DNA sequence: TGTGCCAGCAGCCCGCGACTAGCGGGGATTTTTTTCTTC. This codes for CASSPRLAGIFFF.

The V gene is TRBV18, the J gene TRBJ2-7, with a possible D match to TRBD2 (6 bases). Trimming left V 5 bases short and J 0 bases short, with 14 bases between. The V gene's germline CDR1 is KGHSH and CDR2 LQKENI. The CDR3 extends over 15 amino acids. CDR3 loop: CASSSGRGSSYEQYF. The CDR3 bases are TGTGCCAGCTCATCCGGGAGAGGAAGCTCCTACGAGCAGTACTTC. The full variable domain, rest sourced from reference TRBV18 and TRBJ2-7, is NAGVMQNPRHLVRRRGQEARLRCSPMKGHSHVYWYRQLPEEGLKFMVYLQKENIIDESGMPKERFSAEFPKEGPSILRIQQVVRGDSAAYFCASSSGRGSSYEQYFGPGTRLTVT.

The chain couples TRBV19 to TRBJ2-7; 10 bases match TRBD2. The V gene's germline CDR1 is LNHDA and CDR2 SQIVND (reference sequence). The CDR3 has 14 residues. The trim removed 5 bases at V and 2 bases at J, leaving 3 bases unmatched. The chain's CDR3 is CASSGLAGAYEQYF. CDR3 DNA sequence: TGTGCCAGTAGTGGGCTAGCGGGGGCCTACGAGCAGTACTTC.

Concerning this clone itself: The identical CDR3 is also encoded by other nucleotide sequences in the sample. In nucleotides, the CDR3 is TGTGCCAGCAGCCAAGGCACAGGGGGACGCTATGGCTACACCTTC. Its protein is CASSQGTGGRYGYTF. The V call is TRBV3-1 (or the pseudogene TRBV3-2), the J call TRBJ1-2; 8 bases fit TRBD1. V lost 1 base to trimming and J lost 4 bases; unmatched junction nucleotides: 5. Per germline, CDR1 LGHDT and CDR2 YNNKEL (reference sequence). This CDR3 contains 15 residues.

This chain connects TRBV9 to TRBJ2-3; 7 bases agree with TRBD1. The CDR3 sequence is 15 residues long. V lost 3 bases and J lost 3; bases outside the gene matches: 7. Germline CDR1 reads SGDLS; CDR2 reads YYNGEE. The CDR3 region has the DNA TGTGCCAGCAGCGAAAGACAGGGACAAACAGATACGCAGTATTTT. Protein: CASSERQGQTDTQYF.

Regarding this clone: At one of its ends the junction is not consistent with the germline gene, which may arise from a read error. This rearrangement joins TRBV25-1 to TRBJ1-2, with 8 bases identical to TRBD1. The germline CDR1 and CDR2 sequences are MGHDK and SYGVNS. CDR3 length: 12 residues. CDR3 coding DNA: TGTGCAAGCAGGGGGCAACACTATGGCTACACCTTC. It specifies CASRGQHYGYTF.

The chain uses TRBV6-2 or TRBV6-3 and TRBJ2-5, with 7 positions matching TRBD2. The CDR3 is made up of 15 amino acids. V was pared by 2 bases and J by 4 bases, with 7 bases of the junction left unmatched. Germline assignment: CDR1 MNHEY and CDR2 SVGEGT. The CDR3 region has the DNA TGTGCCAGCAGTTACCGTGGGGGACTACGAGAGACCCAGTACTTC. It translates to CASSYRGGLRETQYF.